The sequence of this T cell receptor beta chain was determined in a study of glioma-infiltrating T cells listed by TCRdb under 2016. Some background on the complete study: The study sequenced TCR alpha- and beta-chain repertoires from glioma tissue, from non-neoplastic brain tissue and from matched peripheral blood mononuclear cells. To measure how far tissue and blood T-cell populations diverged, each tissue-infiltrating repertoire was compared against the peripheral blood repertoire of the same patient. The paired cohort comprised three low-grade glioma patients, roughly 8 primary glioblastoma patients and three non-glioma patients contributing non-neoplastic brain tissue. Paper-wide results and their limitations: Small numbers underpinned the group comparisons: eight glioblastoma patients, three low-grade glioma patients and three non-neoplastic patients. VJ-independent divergence between tissue and blood was below expectation in non-neoplastic patients but above expectation in all gliomas, especially low-grade gliomas. Tissue and blood shared very few CDR3 sequences, a result attributed to high CDR3 diversity and limited sampling.

There are many counts of this clonotype. The antigen it binds to is not known. Per-base quality was not reported, and no clone a single base away is much larger than it. Spanning cysteine to phenylalanine, the CDR3 consists of 11 amino acids. The retained sequence is limited to the CDR3, 33 bases, with the frame set at the first base. Relative to germline, V is 3 bases shorter and J is 4 bases shorter, with 4 bases between their ends. CDR1 and CDR2, looked up from the germline V gene, are MNHNS and SASEGT. TCR alpha and beta CDR3 regions were amplified with the iRepertoire nested amplicon-rescue multiplex PCR (arm-PCR) platform from RNA. The input for one-step reverse transcription and amplification was 100-400 ng of either tissue mRNA or PBMC total RNA. Following bead purification, Illumina adapters were added through a secondary multiplex PCR, and the libraries were then gel-purified between 200 and 400 bp. Libraries carried internal 6-nucleotide barcodes used for demultiplexing. Sequencing of libraries was performed on an Illumina MiSeq with 2x220 or 2x250 nucleotide paired-end reads. For the original study's pipeline: Paired reads were merged using FLASH 1.2.11 and aligned with BWA-MEM to the GRCh37 human genome, and TRA and TRB reads were then extracted. V and J assignment used an IMGT-derived reference of cassette sequences and CDR3 motifs that included pseudogenes. Reads were translated in three frames, and productive CDR3s were defined by a C…FGXG motif without stop codons. Unique combinations of V-J cassette pair and CDR3 amino acid sequence were defined as clonotypes. Hamming distance filtering was applied to reads, with thresholds set by the sequence error rate of each sample in mapped regions. TCRdb's own reprocessing of the public reads used fastp at Q25 and MiXCR and kept productive beta chains. Rows are unified per CDR3 protein, each entry keeping the most common DNA and genes. The V and J calls were determined by TCRdb, not by the authors. This sample gives about 93,000 distinct CDR3 sequences in total; about 37% of them show up just once. Under 40% of the sample is in the top ten clones.

The source is a human donor with low-grade glioma or glioblastoma, undergoing nonglioma brain surgery, or in good health (not recorded which). The chain links TRBV6-1 with TRBJ2-7; the D gene is unclear. Sequences were obtained from glioma tissue, nonneoplastic brain tissue, or PBMCs (not recorded which). The nucleotide sequence is given as TGTGCCAGCAGTGATAAATACGAGCAGTACTTC. The translation is CASSDKYEQYF.